Below are 15 T cell receptor beta chains sequenced from a single sample in a study of long-term antiretroviral therapy in people with HIV. A v3.0 immunoSEQ assay was performed at survey level. Here immunoSEQ multiplex PCR was the method, and the copy in TCRdb shows in-frame clones only, minus some. The sample has about 15,000 clones; just under 85% are singletons. Material: unsorted PBMCs, obtained just before starting antiretroviral therapy. The source is a man aged 40-49 years with HIV.

J is TRBJ1-3 and V is TRBV5-6; D remains unclear. V lost 0 bases and J 7 bases, leaving 14 bases between the germline ends. CDR3 length equals 15 residues. CDR1 is SGHDT, CDR2 YYEEEE, per germline. CDR3 DNA sequence: TGTGCCAGCAGCTTGGTTTTAGACCCAATCAACACCATATATTTT. It encodes CASSLVLDPINTIYF.

This chain links TRBV18 with TRBJ1-2; a weak D match, TRBD1 (6 bases). The V and J ends lost 6 bases and 5 bases respectively, with 19 bases between them. Germline V gives CDR1 KGHSH, CDR2 LQKENI. The CDR3 has 15 residues. This CDR3 reads CASSLPLTGRYGYTF. As DNA, the CDR3 is TGTGCCAGCTCTCTACCGTTGACAGGACGATATGGCTACACCTTC.

J is TRBJ2-7 and V is TRBV11-2; D is perhaps TRBD1 or TRBD2 (5 bases each). In germline, CDR1 is SGHAT, CDR2 FQNNGV. The CDR3 totals 15 residues. Trimming cost V 1 base and J 2 bases, with 12 bases left between them. The CDR3: CASSLGRGGTYEQYF. The CDR3 DNA reads TGTGCCAGCAGCTTAGGGCGTGGGGGAACCTACGAGCAGTACTTC.

This chain links TRBV11-2 with TRBJ2-2; D is unclear. V lost 5 bases, J lost 5 bases, and 9 bases lay in between. The germline gives CDR1 SGHAT, CDR2 FQNNGV. This CDR3 is built from 13 residues. CDR3 sequence (DNA): TGTGCCAGCAGCGACACGGTGACCGGGGAGCTGTTTTTT. Its translation: CASSDTVTGELFF.

V usage is TRBV5-1 and J usage is TRBJ2-7; 10 nucleotides match TRBD1. Germline CDR1 reads SGHRS; CDR2 reads YFSETQ. Losses at the gene ends were 4 bases for V and 10 bases for J; bases not matched to a gene: 8. The length of the CDR3 is 13 residues. The CDR3 here is CASSLTGTGEQYF. In nucleotides, the CDR3 is TGCGCCAGCAGCCTAACCGGGACAGGGGAACAGTACTTC.

V is TRBV15 and J is TRBJ2-7; maybe TRBD2 (6 bases). Per the germline V gene, CDR1 is LNHNV and CDR2 is YYDKDF (reference sequence). There are 15 residues in the CDR3. Trimming removed 5 bases from V and 3 bases from J, with 17 bases in between. The CDR3 sequence: CATSLGAGPSYEQYF. The CDR3 coding sequence is TGTGCCACCAGCCTCGGGGCGGGACCCAGCTACGAGCAGTACTTC.

V usage is TRBV5-1 and J usage is TRBJ2-1; the D is unclear. The germline V gene encodes CDR1 SGHRS and CDR2 YFSETQ. The CDR3 is 15 amino acids. V shed 0 bases and J shed 3 bases, with 10 bases lying between them. As DNA, the CDR3 is TGCGCCAGCAGCTTGGCCGGTCCCCACTACAATGAGCAGTTCTTC. This sequence encodes CASSLAGPHYNEQFF. The full variable domain, in which reference TRBV5-1 and TRBJ2-1 provide the parts outside the CDR3, is KAGVTQTPRYLIKTRGQQVTLSCSPISGHRSVSWYQQTPGQGLQFLFEYFSETQRNKGNFPGRFSGRQFSNSRSEMNVSTLELGDSALYLCASSLAGPHYNEQFFGPGTRLTVL.

V gene TRBV5-1 combines with J gene TRBJ2-1; TRBD1 matches 9 bases. Germline V CDR1 and CDR2: SGHRS, YFSETQ. Trimming took 3 bases from V and 1 from J; bases not matched to a gene: 5. This CDR3 contains 16 residues. CDR3 protein: CASSWGQGSSYNEQFF. CDR3 nucleotide sequence: TGCGCCAGCAGCTGGGGACAGGGAAGTTCCTACAATGAGCAGTTCTTC. The whole variable domain, remainder taken from reference TRBV5-1 and TRBJ2-1, is KAGVTQTPRYLIKTRGQQVTLSCSPISGHRSVSWYQQTPGQGLQFLFEYFSETQRNKGNFPGRFSGRQFSNSRSEMNVSTLELGDSALYLCASSWGQGSSYNEQFFGPGTRLTVL.

J is TRBJ1-2 and V is TRBV7-9; no firm D call. This CDR3 has 13 residues. The V end lost 6 bases, the J end lost 4 bases, and 12 bases lay between the germline ends. Germline V gives CDR1 SEHNR, CDR2 FQNEAQ (reference sequence). For the CDR3, the DNA is TGTGCCAGCAGTTCATTCGACGGCTATGGCTACACCTTC. As protein: CASSSFDGYGYTF.

J is TRBJ2-1 and V is TRBV7-2, with D possibly being TRBD1 (6 bases). The V end lost 3 bases, the J end lost 5 bases, and 11 bases lay between the germline ends. The CDR3 is 14 amino acids. Germline V lookup: CDR1 SGHTA, CDR2 FQGNSA. CDR3 bases: TGTGCCAGCAGCTTCCGGGACACTAACAATGAGCAGTTCTTC. Protein: CASSFRDTNNEQFF.

The chain uses TRBV7-9 and TRBJ2-3; no clear D gene. V shed 0 bases and J shed 2 bases, with 9 bases lying between them. CDR1 and CDR2 from the germline V gene are SEHNR and FQNEAQ (reference sequence). CDR3 length: 15 residues. CDR3 in DNA: TGTGCCAGCAGCTTAGCCGCCGATATCACAGATACGCAGTATTTT. This codes for CASSLAADITDTQYF.

This sequence joins TRBV2 and TRBJ2-7; 8 bases are shared with TRBD2. Germline V gene sequence: CDR1 SNHLY, CDR2 FYNNEI. The ends lost 4 bases at V and 1 base at J; junction bases unmatched: 3. The CDR3 consists of 14 residues. CDR3 DNA sequence: TGTGCCAGCAGTGGGACTAGCCAGTCCTACGAGCAGTACTTC. This codes for CASSGTSQSYEQYF.

J is TRBJ2-3 and V is TRBV6-1; the D gene is possibly TRBD1 (5 bases). Per the germline V gene, CDR1 is MNHNS and CDR2 is SASEGT. This CDR3 region has 12 residues. The germline V and J ends were trimmed by 1 base and 11 bases, with 10 bases remaining between them. The CDR3 reads CASSEGTRRQYF. The CDR3 region has the DNA TGTGCCAGCAGTGAAGGGACAAGGAGGCAGTATTTT.

The chain employs TRBV5-1 and TRBJ1-2; 11 bases fit TRBD1. Germline-derived CDR1 and CDR2 are SGHRS and YFSETQ. The CDR3 has 14 amino acids. Losses at the gene ends were 3 bases for V and 7 bases for J; bases not matched to a gene: 5. Here the CDR3 DNA reads TGCGCCAGCAGCTGGGGACAGGGGGTAGCTGGCTACACCTTC. Translation: CASSWGQGVAGYTF.

This clone appeared a few times. V usage is TRBV4-1 and J usage is TRBJ1-2; maybe TRBD1 (6 bases). Germline CDR1 and CDR2: MGHRA and YSYEKL. Trimming left V 3 bases short and J 4 bases short, with 15 bases between. The CDR3 has 15 amino acids. The CDR3 nucleotides are TGCGCCAGCAGCCACGCAATCTCAGGGGTCTATGGCTACACCTTC. Protein sequence: CASSHAISGVYGYTF.